Detailed here is one T cell receptor (beta chain). Its recognized antigen is unknown. No per-base quality is available; no much larger clone lies one base away. The donors were included in the validation cohort of around 120 subjects, a group kept apart from the roughly 700-subject first cohort. This entry belongs to a study of cytomegalovirus exposure and HLA in healthy donors (TCRdb year 2017). In terms of the full investigation: According to a later analysis, one platform produced both the roughly 120 validation repertoires and the 666 repertoires of the first cohort. High-throughput TCR immunosequencing, statistical association of individual TCRs with disease status, and machine learning were combined to predict cytomegalovirus infection status. Along with the roughly 700-subject first cohort, a separate validation cohort of roughly 110 different subjects was used. The aim of the study was to test whether cataloging public T cell receptors could identify signatures of past pathogen exposure. The study at large found these results: A few of the identified cytomegalovirus-associated TCR beta chains were confirmed in vitro to be specific for cytomegalovirus antigens. All 130 or so repertoires were used to score co-occurrence in the validation cohort in a later analysis, because that analysis had no HLA typing for the cohort. In both the original and validation cohorts, the classifier was reported to diagnose cytomegalovirus status with high specificity and sensitivity. The authors suggested that the approach could potentially be extended to other disease states and immunological phenotypes. Most TCR sequences were observed very rarely across donors, whereas some public TCRs were present in many individuals. Subsequent analysis determined that TCRs grouped into clusters in the first cohort also showed a tendency toward co-occurrence across the roughly 130 validation repertoires, and 85% to 95% of cluster scores exceeded 0. A total of roughly 160 TCR beta chains were listed by the study as associated with cytomegalovirus.

Compared with germline, V lacks 3 bases and J lacks 3 bases; bases without a gene match: 13. Sequences LNHDA (CDR1) and SQIVND (CDR2) are obtained from the germline V gene (reference sequence). The CDR3 spans 18 residues, from the cysteine through the phenylalanine. The read is trimmed to its CDR3 DNA, 54 bases read in frame from base 1. The library was prepared using the immunoSEQ multiplex PCR assay. The study's processing was this. A statistical classification framework was developed to diagnose cytomegalovirus status using the catalog of TCR beta chain sequences. As stored in TCRdb, this immuneACCESS dataset retains in-frame rearrangements with V and J assigned. A fraction of the clones does not appear; measured against another copy, unresolved V genes explain less than half of the discrepancy, and the remainder lacks a known reason. V and J calls plus clone size are reproduced from that table; the DNA served to infer D and trimming. The table for this sample lists some 180,000 clones; about 81% of them were counted only once. The ten largest clones capture less than 1.5% of the sample.

This receptor chain uses TRBV19 and TRBJ2-1, and 8 junction bases match TRBD2. The sequencing input was PBMCs. The sequence was collected from a woman aged 25-40 years in good health and CMV-seronegative. The CDR3 reads as follows: CASSMPPWREAIYNEQFF. DNA sequence: TGTGCCAGTAGTATGCCCCCTTGGCGGGAGGCTATCTACAATGAGCAGTTCTTC.